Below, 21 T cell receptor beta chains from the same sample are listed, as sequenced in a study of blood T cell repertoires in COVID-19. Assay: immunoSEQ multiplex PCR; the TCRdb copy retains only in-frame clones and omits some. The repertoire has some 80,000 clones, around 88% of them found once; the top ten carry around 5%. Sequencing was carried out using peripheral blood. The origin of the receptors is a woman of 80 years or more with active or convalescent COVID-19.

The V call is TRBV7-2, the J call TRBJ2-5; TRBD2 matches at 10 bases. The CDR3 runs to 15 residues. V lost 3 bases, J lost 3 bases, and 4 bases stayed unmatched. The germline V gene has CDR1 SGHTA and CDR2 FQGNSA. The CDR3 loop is CASSFPGLAEETQYF. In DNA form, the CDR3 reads TGTGCCAGCAGCTTCCCCGGACTAGCGGAAGAGACCCAGTACTTC.

CDR3 sequence: CASSSRRDSPLHF. The CDR3 DNA reads as TGTGCCAGCAGCTCGCGGCGTGATTCACCCCTCCACTTT. The chain combines TRBV7-6 with TRBJ1-6; D is ambiguous. CDR3 length: 13 residues. Trimming took 4 bases from V and 8 from J, leaving 9 bases between them. Per the germline V gene, CDR1 is SGHVS and CDR2 is FNYEAQ. The whole variable domain, filled in from reference TRBV7-6 and TRBJ1-6, reads GAGVSQSPRYKVTKRGQDVALRCDPISGHVSLYWYRQALGQGPEFLTYFNYEAQQDKSGLPNDRFSAERPEGSISTLTIQRTEQRDSAMYRCASSSRRDSPLHFGNGTRLTVT.

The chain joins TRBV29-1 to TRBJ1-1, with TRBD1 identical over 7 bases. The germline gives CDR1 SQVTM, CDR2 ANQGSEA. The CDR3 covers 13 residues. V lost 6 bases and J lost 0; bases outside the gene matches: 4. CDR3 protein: CSVRTGLNTEAFF. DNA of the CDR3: TGCAGCGTACGGACAGGATTGAACACTGAAGCTTTCTTT.

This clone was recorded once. For the CDR3, the DNA is TGTGCCAGCAGCTTGACGGCTGGGGCCTTCACAGATACGCAGTATTTT. It translates to CASSLTAGAFTDTQYF. This rearrangement joins TRBV7-6 to TRBJ2-3, with D tentatively TRBD1 (5 bases). V lost 3 bases and J 2 bases, leaving 15 bases between the germline ends. The CDR3 runs 16 residues. The V gene's germline CDR1 is SGHVS and CDR2 FNYEAQ.

The CDR3 DNA is TGTGCCAGCAGGGAGGGGGGGCGATGGATAAATGAGCAGTTCTTC. It is translated as CASREGGRWINEQFF. The chain combines TRBV6-4 with TRBJ2-1; tentative D call: TRBD2 (7 bases). The CDR3 runs 15 residues. Germline V CDR1 and CDR2: MRHNA, SNTAGT. Trimming removed 6 bases at V and 7 bases at J, with 19 bases between.

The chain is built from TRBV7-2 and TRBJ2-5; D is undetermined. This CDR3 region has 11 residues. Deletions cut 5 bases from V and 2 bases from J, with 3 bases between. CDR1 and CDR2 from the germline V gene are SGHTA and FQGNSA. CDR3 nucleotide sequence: TGTGCCAGCAGCCTTCAAGAGACCCAGTACTTC. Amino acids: CASSLQETQYF.

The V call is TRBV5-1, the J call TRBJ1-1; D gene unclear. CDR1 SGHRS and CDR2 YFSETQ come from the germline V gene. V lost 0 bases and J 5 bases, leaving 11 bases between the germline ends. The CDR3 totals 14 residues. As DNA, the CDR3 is TGCGCCAGCAGCTTGGAGGTGGGGAGGACTGAAGCTTTCTTT. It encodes CASSLEVGRTEAFF.

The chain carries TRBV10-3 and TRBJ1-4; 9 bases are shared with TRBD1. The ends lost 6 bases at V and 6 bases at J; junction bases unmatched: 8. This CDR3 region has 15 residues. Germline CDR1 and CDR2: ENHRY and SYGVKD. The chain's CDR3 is CAIRKQGAGDEKLFF. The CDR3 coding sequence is TGTGCCATCAGAAAACAGGGGGCTGGGGATGAAAAACTGTTTTTT.

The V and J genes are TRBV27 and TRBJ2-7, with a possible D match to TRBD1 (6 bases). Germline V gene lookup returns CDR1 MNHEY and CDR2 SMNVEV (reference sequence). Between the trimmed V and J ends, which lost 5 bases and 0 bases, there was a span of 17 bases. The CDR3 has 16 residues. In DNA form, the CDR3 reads TGTGCCAGCAGTACAGCCGGACAGTTTAGCTCCTACGAGCAGTACTTC. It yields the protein CASSTAGQFSSYEQYF.

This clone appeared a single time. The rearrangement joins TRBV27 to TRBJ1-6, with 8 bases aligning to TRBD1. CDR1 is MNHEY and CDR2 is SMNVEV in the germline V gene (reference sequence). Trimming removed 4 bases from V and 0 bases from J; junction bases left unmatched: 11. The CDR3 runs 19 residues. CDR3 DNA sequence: TGTGCCAGCAGTTACCGACAGGGGCCCTTTAGCTCCTATAATTCACCCCTCCACTTT. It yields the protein CASSYRQGPFSSYNSPLHF.

The CDR3 reads CATSDPLAGGTDTQYF. CDR3 DNA sequence: TGTGCCACCAGTGATCCCCTAGCGGGGGGCACAGATACGCAGTATTTT. J is TRBJ2-3 and V is TRBV24-1; 10 positions match TRBD2. This CDR3 is built from 16 residues. The junction had 3 bases not matched to a gene; V was cut back by 3 bases and J by 1 base. CDR1 is KGHDR and CDR2 is SFDVKD in the germline V gene.

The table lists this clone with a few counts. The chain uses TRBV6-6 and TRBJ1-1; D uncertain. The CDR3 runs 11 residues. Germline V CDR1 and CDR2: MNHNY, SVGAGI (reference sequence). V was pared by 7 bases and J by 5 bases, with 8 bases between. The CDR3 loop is CASTRGTEAFF. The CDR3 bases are TGTGCCAGCACGCGGGGTACTGAAGCTTTCTTT.

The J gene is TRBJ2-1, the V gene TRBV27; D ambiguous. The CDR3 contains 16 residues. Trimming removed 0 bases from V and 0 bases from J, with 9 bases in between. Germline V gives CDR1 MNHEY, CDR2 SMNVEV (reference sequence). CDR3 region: CASSLSAAPSYNEQFF. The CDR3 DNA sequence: TGTGCCAGCAGTTTATCGGCAGCGCCCTCCTACAATGAGCAGTTCTTC.

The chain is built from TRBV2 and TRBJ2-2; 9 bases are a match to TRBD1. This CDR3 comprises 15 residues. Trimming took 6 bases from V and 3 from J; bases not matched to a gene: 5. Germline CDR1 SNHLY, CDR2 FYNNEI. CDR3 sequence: CASRGQGRYTGELFF. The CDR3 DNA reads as TGTGCCAGCAGGGGACAGGGACGGTACACCGGGGAGCTGTTTTTT. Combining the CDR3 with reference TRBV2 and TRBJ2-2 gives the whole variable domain EPEVTQTPSHQVTQMGQEVILRCVPISNHLYFYWYRQILGQKVEFLVSFYNNEISEKSEIFDDQFSVERPDGSNFTLKIRSTKLEDSAMYFCASRGQGRYTGELFFGEGSRLTVL.

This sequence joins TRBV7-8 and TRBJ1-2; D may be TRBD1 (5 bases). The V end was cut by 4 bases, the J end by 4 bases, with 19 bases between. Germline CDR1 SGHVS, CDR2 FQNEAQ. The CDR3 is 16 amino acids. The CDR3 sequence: CASSWGDGTPTYGYTF. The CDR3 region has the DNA TGTGCCAGCAGCTGGGGGGACGGAACGCCCACCTATGGCTACACCTTC.

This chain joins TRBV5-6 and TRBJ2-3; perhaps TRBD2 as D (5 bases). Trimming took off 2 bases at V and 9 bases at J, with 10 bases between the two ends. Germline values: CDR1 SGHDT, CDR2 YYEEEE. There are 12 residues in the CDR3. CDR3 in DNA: TGTGCCAGCAGCTTTGCCCGGGGAACGCAGTATTTT. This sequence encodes CASSFARGTQYF.

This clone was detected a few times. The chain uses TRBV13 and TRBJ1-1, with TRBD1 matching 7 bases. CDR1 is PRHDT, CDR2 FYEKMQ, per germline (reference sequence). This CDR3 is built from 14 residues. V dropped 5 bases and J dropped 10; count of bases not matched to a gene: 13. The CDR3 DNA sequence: TGTGCCAGCAGCCTCCGGGCAGGGGGTGGGGTAGCTTTCTTT. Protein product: CASSLRAGGGVAFF.

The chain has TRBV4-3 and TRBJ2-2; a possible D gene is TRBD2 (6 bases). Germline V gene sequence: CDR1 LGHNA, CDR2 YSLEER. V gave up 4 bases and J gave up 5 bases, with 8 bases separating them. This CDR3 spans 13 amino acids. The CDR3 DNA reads TGCGCCAGCAGCCGGGGAGGTACCGGGGAGCTGTTTTTT. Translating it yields CASSRGGTGELFF.

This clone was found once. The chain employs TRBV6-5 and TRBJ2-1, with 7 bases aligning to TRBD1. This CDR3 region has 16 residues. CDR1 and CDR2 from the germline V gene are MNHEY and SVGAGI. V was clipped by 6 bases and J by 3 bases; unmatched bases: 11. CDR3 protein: CASSYKPGQNYNEQFF. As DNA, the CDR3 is TGTGCCAGCAGCTACAAGCCGGGACAGAACTACAATGAGCAGTTCTTC.

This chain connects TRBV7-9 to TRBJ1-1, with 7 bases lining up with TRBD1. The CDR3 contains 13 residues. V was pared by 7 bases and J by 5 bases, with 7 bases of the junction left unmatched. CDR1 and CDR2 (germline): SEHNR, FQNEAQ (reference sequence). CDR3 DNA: TGTGCCAGCACTCCGGCAGGGGGGACTGAAGCTTTCTTT. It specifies CASTPAGGTEAFF.

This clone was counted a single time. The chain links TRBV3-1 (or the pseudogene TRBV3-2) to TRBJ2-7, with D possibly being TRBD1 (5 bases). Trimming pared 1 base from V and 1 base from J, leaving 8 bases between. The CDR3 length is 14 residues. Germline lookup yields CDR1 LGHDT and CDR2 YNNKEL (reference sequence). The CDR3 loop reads CASSQGGMSYEQYF. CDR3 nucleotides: TGTGCCAGCAGCCAAGGGGGCATGTCCTACGAGCAGTACTTC.